This section outlines one T cell receptor beta chain sequence together with its context. Antigen: not known. Repertoires were generated with immunoSEQ multiplex PCR, while TCRdb's copy carries only in-frame clones and drops some. The sample includes about 160,000 clones, roughly 83% of them seen just once. The roughly 120-subject validation cohort, separate from the approximately 670-subject first cohort, included the donors. The data derive from a study of cytomegalovirus exposure and HLA in healthy donors. Regarding the study as a whole: Despite most TCR sequences being rare, some public TCRs occurred in many donors. Researchers catalogued about 150 TCR beta chains as cytomegalovirus-associated. In vitro data verified a few CMV-associated chains as specific for CMV antigens.

The length of the CDR3 is 11 residues. V lost 3 bases and J lost 3, with 4 bases in between. Germline V gives CDR1 SGHNT, CDR2 YYREEE (reference sequence). The chain joins TRBV5-4 to TRBJ2-7; D is unclear. The receptor's source is a man younger than 45 in good health and CMV-seropositive. The sequencing input was PBMCs. The CDR3 DNA is TGTGCCAGCAGCTCAGACTACGAGCAGTACTTC. It yields the protein CASSSDYEQYF.